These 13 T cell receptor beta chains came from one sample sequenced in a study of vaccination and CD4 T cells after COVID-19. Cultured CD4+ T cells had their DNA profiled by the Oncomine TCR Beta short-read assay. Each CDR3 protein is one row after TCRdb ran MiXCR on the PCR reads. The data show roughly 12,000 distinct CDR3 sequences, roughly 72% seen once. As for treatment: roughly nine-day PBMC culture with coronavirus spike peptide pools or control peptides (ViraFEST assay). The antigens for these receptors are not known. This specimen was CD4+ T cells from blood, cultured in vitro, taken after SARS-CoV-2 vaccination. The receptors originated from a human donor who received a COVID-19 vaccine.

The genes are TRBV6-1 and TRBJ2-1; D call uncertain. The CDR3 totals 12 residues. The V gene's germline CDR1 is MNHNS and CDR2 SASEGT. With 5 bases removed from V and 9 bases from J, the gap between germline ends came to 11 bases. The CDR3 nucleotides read TGTGCCAGCAGTCCTACCTGGGCTGAGCAGTTCTTC. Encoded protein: CASSPTWAEQFF.

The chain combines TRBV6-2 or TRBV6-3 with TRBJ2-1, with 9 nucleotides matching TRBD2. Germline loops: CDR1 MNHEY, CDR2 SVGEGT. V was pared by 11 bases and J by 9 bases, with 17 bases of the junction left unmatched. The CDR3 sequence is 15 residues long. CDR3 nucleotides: TGTGCCTCACGGGGAGAGTGGCGGGGGGGCCCTGAGCAGTTCTTC. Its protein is CASRGEWRGGPEQFF.

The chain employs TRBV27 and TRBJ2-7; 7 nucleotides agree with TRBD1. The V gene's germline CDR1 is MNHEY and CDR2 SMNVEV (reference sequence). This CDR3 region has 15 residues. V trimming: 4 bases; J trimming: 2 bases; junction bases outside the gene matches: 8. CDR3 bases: TGTGCCAGCAGTTCGCCTAGGACAGGTACCTACGAGCAGTACTTC. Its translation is CASSSPRTGTYEQYF.

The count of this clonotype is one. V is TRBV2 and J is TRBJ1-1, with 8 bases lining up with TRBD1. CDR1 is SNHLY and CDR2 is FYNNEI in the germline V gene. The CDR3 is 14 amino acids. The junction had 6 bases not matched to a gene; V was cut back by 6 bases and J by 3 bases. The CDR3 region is CASRYRGGDTEAFF. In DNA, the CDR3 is TGTGCCAGCAGGTACAGGGGGGGAGACACTGAAGCTTTCTTT.

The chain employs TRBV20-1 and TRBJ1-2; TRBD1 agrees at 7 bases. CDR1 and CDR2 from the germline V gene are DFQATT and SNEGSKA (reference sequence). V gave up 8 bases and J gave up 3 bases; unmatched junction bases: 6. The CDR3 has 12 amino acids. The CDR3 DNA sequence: TGCAGTTCTTTCGACAGGGACTATGGCTACACCTTC. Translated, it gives CSSFDRDYGYTF.

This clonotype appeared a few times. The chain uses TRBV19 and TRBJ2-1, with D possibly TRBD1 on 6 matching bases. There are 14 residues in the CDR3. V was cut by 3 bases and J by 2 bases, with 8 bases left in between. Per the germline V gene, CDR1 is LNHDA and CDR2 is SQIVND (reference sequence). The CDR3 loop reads CASSIQGPYNEQFF. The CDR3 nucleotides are TGTGCCAGTAGTATCCAGGGGCCCTACAATGAGCAGTTCTTC.

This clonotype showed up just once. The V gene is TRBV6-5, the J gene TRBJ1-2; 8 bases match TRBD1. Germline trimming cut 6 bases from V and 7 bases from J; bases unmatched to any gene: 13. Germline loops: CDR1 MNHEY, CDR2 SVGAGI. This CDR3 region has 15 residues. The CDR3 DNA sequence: TGTGCCAGCAGCTACCTAACTGACAGGGGAGGTGGCTACACCTTC. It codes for CASSYLTDRGGGYTF.

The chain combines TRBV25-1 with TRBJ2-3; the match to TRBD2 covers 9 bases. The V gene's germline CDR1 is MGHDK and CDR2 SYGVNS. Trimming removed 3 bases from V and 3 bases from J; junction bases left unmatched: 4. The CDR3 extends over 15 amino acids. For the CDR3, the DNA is TGTGCCAGCAGTGAGTATAGCGGGGGAACAGATACGCAGTATTTT. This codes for CASSEYSGGTDTQYF.

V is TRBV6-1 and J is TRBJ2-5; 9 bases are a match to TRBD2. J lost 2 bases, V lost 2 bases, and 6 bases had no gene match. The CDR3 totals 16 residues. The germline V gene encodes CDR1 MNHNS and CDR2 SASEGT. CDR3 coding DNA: TGTGCCAGCAGTGAACATCCCCTAGCGGGGCAAGAGACCCAGTACTTC. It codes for CASSEHPLAGQETQYF.

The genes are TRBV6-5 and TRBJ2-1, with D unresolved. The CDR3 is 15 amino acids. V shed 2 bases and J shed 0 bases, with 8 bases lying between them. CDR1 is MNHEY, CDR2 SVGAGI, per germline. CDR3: CASSYQHISYNEQFF. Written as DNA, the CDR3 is TGTGCCAGCAGTTACCAGCACATCTCCTACAATGAGCAGTTCTTC.

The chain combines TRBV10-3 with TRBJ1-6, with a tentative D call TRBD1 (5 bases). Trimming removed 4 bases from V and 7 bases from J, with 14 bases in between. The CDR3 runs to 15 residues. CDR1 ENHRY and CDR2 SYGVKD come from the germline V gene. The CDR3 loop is CAISVDQGGNSPLHF. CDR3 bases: TGTGCCATCAGTGTGGACCAGGGAGGCAATTCACCCCTCCACTTT.

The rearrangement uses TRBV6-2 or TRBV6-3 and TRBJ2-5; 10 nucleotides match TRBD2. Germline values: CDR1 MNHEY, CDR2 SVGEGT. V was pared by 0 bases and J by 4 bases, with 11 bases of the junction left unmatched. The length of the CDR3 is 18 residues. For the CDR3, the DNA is TGTGCCAGCAGTTACTCGCTCCTAGCGGGGGCTCCGGGAGAGACCCAGTACTTC. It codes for CASSYSLLAGAPGETQYF.

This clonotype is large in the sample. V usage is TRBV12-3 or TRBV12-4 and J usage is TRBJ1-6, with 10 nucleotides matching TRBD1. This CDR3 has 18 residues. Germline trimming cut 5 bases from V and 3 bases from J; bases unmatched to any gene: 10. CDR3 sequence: CASSRTGQGSSYNSPLHF. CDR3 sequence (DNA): TGTGCCAGCAGTCGAACGGGACAGGGGTCGAGCTATAATTCACCCCTCCACTTT.